The 12 T cell receptor beta chains below were found in one sample sequenced in a study of blood T cell repertoires in COVID-19. Clones were read by immunoSEQ multiplex PCR, and TCRdb kept only the in-frame ones, dropping some. The table includes about 120,000 clones, around 81% detected once. The sequencing input was peripheral blood. Receptors originate from an older man with acute or convalescent COVID-19.

The chain joins TRBV3-1 (or the pseudogene TRBV3-2) to TRBJ1-1; perhaps TRBD1 as D (5 bases). The CDR3 is 15 residues long. V was pared by 6 bases and J by 5 bases, with 19 bases between. Germline assignment: CDR1 LGHDT and CDR2 YNNKEL (reference sequence). The CDR3 protein is CASSQRSGGGTEAFF. The CDR3 nucleotides are TGTGCCAGCAGTCAGAGGTCTGGGGGAGGGACTGAAGCTTTCTTT.

This rearrangement joins TRBV5-1 to TRBJ2-3; 8 bases agree with TRBD2. The J segment lost 1 base and the V segment lost 6 bases, leaving 4 bases of the junction unmatched. CDR3 length: 14 amino acids. Germline lookup yields CDR1 SGHRS and CDR2 YFSETQ. CDR3 amino acids: CASKAGAGTDTQYF. In nucleotides, the CDR3 is TGCGCCAGCAAAGCGGGGGCCGGCACAGATACGCAGTATTTT.

This chain links TRBV5-6 with TRBJ2-3, with D perhaps matching TRBD2 (6 bases). This CDR3 is built from 16 residues. In germline, CDR1 is SGHDT, CDR2 YYEEEE. Deletions cut 0 bases from V and 2 bases from J, with 13 bases between. The CDR3 spells CASSLALGGFTDTQYF. Written as DNA, the CDR3 is TGTGCCAGCAGCTTGGCTTTGGGGGGTTTCACAGATACGCAGTATTTT.

The V and J genes are TRBV4-3 and TRBJ1-2; 10 bases are a match to TRBD1. CDR1 and CDR2 (germline): LGHNA, YSLEER. V gave up 1 base and J gave up 5 bases; unmatched junction bases: 7. The length of the CDR3 is 16 residues. CDR3 amino acids: CASSQGSRDRGYGYTF. In nucleotides, the CDR3 is TGCGCCAGCAGCCAAGGGAGTAGGGACAGGGGATATGGCTACACCTTC.

V gene TRBV19 combines with J gene TRBJ1-5; D is unclear. Trimming pared 1 base from V and 0 bases from J, leaving 7 bases between. The CDR3 covers 15 residues. Germline V lookup: CDR1 LNHDA, CDR2 SQIVND (reference sequence). CDR3 bases: TGTGCCAGTAGTATAGTACCACATAGCAATCAGCCCCAGCATTTT. It yields the protein CASSIVPHSNQPQHF. The full variable domain, in which reference TRBV19 and TRBJ1-5 provide the parts outside the CDR3, is DGGITQSPKYLFRKEGQNVTLSCEQNLNHDAMYWYRQDPGQGLRLIYYSQIVNDFQKGDIAEGYSVSREKKESFPLTVTSAQKNPTAFYLCASSIVPHSNQPQHFGDGTRLSIL.

The chain couples TRBV5-4 to TRBJ2-1; 9 bases map to TRBD1. Germline V gene sequence: CDR1 SGHNT, CDR2 YYREEE (reference sequence). The CDR3 is made up of 15 amino acids. The V and J ends lost 4 bases and 7 bases, in that order; junction bases with no gene match: 9. The CDR3 region is CASSVKQGARNEQFF. DNA for the CDR3: TGTGCCAGCAGCGTAAAACAGGGGGCTCGGAATGAGCAGTTCTTC.

There are a few counts of this clone. The chain couples TRBV3-1 (or the pseudogene TRBV3-2) to TRBJ2-7; no reliable D call. CDR1 and CDR2 from the germline V gene are LGHDT and YNNKEL (reference sequence). V lost 0 bases to trimming and J lost 3 bases, with 9 bases between them. CDR3 size: 14 residues. The chain's CDR3 is CASSQDLSFYEQYF. The CDR3 DNA follows: TGTGCCAGCAGCCAAGATCTTTCCTTCTACGAGCAGTACTTC.

The rearrangement joins TRBV7-3 to TRBJ2-2; TRBD1 might be the D (6 bases). This CDR3 has 15 residues. V was pared by 5 bases and J by 6 bases, with 16 bases between. Germline CDR1 reads SGHTA; CDR2 reads FQGTGA. The CDR3 DNA follows: TGTGCCAGCAGCCCCAGGGGCACCCCCTCCGGGGAGCTGTTTTTT. This codes for CASSPRGTPSGELFF.

The chain combines TRBV5-6 with TRBJ2-5, with 9 nucleotides matching TRBD1. With 0 bases clipped from V and 5 bases from J, the junction kept 11 bases outside the gene matches. Germline values: CDR1 SGHDT, CDR2 YYEEEE. This CDR3 comprises 17 residues. The CDR3 region has the DNA TGTGCCAGCAGCTTGGATTTACAGGGGGCGATGTACGAGACCCAGTACTTC. As protein: CASSLDLQGAMYETQYF.

V and J are TRBV6-5 and TRBJ1-1; no firm D call. The CDR3 runs to 14 residues. Germline V CDR1 and CDR2: MNHEY, SVGAGI. V lost 6 bases to trimming and J lost 6 bases, with 17 bases between them. The CDR3 loop is CASSTHAREPEAFF. In nucleotides, the CDR3 is TGTGCCAGCAGCACCCATGCACGGGAACCTGAAGCTTTCTTT.

The genes are TRBV19 and TRBJ2-7; the D is unclear. This CDR3 comprises 15 residues. V lost 5 bases and J lost 0, with 14 bases in between. CDR1 and CDR2 (germline): LNHDA, SQIVND (reference sequence). The CDR3: CASSQTPRSSYEQYF. As DNA, the CDR3 is TGTGCCAGTAGTCAAACCCCGAGAAGCTCCTACGAGCAGTACTTC. The full variable domain, rest sourced from reference TRBV19 and TRBJ2-7, is DGGITQSPKYLFRKEGQNVTLSCEQNLNHDAMYWYRQDPGQGLRLIYYSQIVNDFQKGDIAEGYSVSREKKESFPLTVTSAQKNPTAFYLCASSQTPRSSYEQYFGPGTRLTVT.

This chain connects TRBV15 to TRBJ2-5; 8 bases map to TRBD2. The J segment lost 4 bases and the V segment lost 6 bases, leaving 4 bases of the junction unmatched. Per the germline V gene, CDR1 is LNHNV and CDR2 is YYDKDF (reference sequence). This CDR3 is built from 13 residues. The CDR3 reads CATRVGRGETQYF. Here the CDR3 DNA reads TGTGCCACCAGGGTCGGGAGGGGAGAGACCCAGTACTTC.